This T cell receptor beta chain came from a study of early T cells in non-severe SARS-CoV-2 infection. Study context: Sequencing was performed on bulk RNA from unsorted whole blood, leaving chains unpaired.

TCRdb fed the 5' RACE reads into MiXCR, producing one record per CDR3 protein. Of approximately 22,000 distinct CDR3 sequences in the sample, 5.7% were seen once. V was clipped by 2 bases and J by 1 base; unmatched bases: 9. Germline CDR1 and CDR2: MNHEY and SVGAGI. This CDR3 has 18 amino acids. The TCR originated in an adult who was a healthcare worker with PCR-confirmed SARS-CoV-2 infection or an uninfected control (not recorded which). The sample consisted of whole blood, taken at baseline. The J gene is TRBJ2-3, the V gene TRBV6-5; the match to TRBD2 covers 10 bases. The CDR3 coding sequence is TGTGCCAGCAGTTACCTACATCCCGGGACTAGCGGCACAGATACGCAGTATTTT. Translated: CASSYLHPGTSGTDTQYF.